These T cell receptor beta chains were read from a single sample in a study of cytomegalovirus exposure and HLA in healthy donors. Only in-frame clones appear in the TCRdb table, and some are missing; sequencing was by immunoSEQ multiplex PCR. The sample has 100,000 to 150,000 clones; approximately 80% are singletons. Sequencing used PBMCs. Receptors originate from a man between 18 and 35 years old in good health and CMV-seronegative. Each CDR3 is given with its conserved first and last residue.

TRBJ2-3,TRBV7-3,CASSRDRATDTQYF
TRBJ1-2,TRBV19,CARKGDASVIYGYTF
TRBJ1-2,TRBV11-2,CASSQDSLYGYTF
TRBJ1-1,TRBV19,CASSGGTGGTEAFF
TRBJ1-1,TRBV27,CASSLKGPRGLMNTEAFF
TRBJ2-7,TRBV5-1,CASSLTITGPAGSQMGQYF
TRBJ2-3,TRBV6-1,CASSEVRYTDTQYF
TRBJ2-7,TRBV5-1,CASSFGGQNEQYF
TRBJ1-1,TRBV27,CASSSRAGNTEAFF
TRBJ1-4,TRBV27,CASSPGAGGEKLFF
TRBJ1-1,TRBV13,CASSSPGTGSTEAFF
TRBJ2-3,TRBV6-4,CASSVGAGAEGDTQYF
TRBJ1-1,TRBV10-3,CAIALQAGGTEAFF
TRBJ1-2,TRBV29-1,CSVDDYGYTF
TRBJ1-4,TRBV27,CASSRDSLRNEKLFF